This T cell receptor beta chain was recorded in a study of T-cell reconstitution after alpha-beta-depleted transplantation in children. With 0 bases removed from V and 0 bases from J, the gap between germline ends came to 9 bases. Germline V gene data show CDR1 as MNHEY and CDR2 as SVGAGI. The length of the CDR3 is 17 residues. This sample's TCRbeta library carried unique molecular identifier barcodes. TCRdb re-called the PCR reads through MiXCR, storing one row per CDR3 protein. The sample gives a few hundred thousand distinct CDR3 sequences, 25% to 30% of which show up once; just over 35% is in the top ten.

The sample in question was PBMCs, obtained before TCRalphabeta/CD19-depleted stem cell transplant. This clonotype originated in a boy under three years old with Wiskott-Aldrich syndrome, due to receive a stem cell transplant. V usage is TRBV6-5 and J usage is TRBJ1-6; D is unresolved. CDR3 region: CASSYSRIGSYNSPLHF. The CDR3 coding sequence is TGTGCCAGCAGTTACTCGAGGATAGGCTCCTATAATTCACCCCTCCACTTT.